Listed below are T cell receptor beta chains from one sample, sequenced in a study of T cells of healthy individuals. Using its own MiXCR run on the 5' RACE reads, TCRdb lists one record per CDR3 protein. The data hold nearly 100,000 distinct CDR3 sequences, with approximately 18% observed a single time. These receptors all stem from a human donor in good health. Each CDR3 is given with its conserved first and last residue. D genes are given only for firm matches. Some rows have no size entry. The others give once, few or many, or a class for an expanded clone.

DNA: TGTGCCAGCAGTTTAGTTCAGGACCAGCCCCAGCATTTT
CDR3: CASSLVQDQPQHF
J: TRBJ1-5
V: TRBV12-3/TRBV12-4
D: NA
size: many

DNA: TGTGCCAGTTCGGAGGGGCAAGATACGCAGTATTTT
CDR3: CASSEGQDTQYF
J: TRBJ2-3
V: TRBV2
D: NA
size: many

DNA: TGTGCCAGCAGTTCCGGTGGATATGGCTACACCTTC
CDR3: CASSSGGYGYTF
J: TRBJ1-2
V: TRBV6-5
D: NA
size: few

DNA: TGCAGTGCTCCAAAGCGACAGGAGACTAATTCACCCCTCCACTTT
CDR3: CSAPKRQETNSPLHF
J: TRBJ1-6
V: TRBV20-1
D: NA
size: NA

DNA: TGTGCCTGGATCTCGTTGAGCTCCTACAATGAGCAGTTCTTC
CDR3: CAWISLSSYNEQFF
J: TRBJ2-1
V: TRBV30
D: NA
size: many

DNA: TGTGCTAGTGGTTTGGGGAATCAGCCCCAGCATTTT
CDR3: CASGLGNQPQHF
J: TRBJ1-5
V: TRBV12-5
D: NA
size: NA

DNA: TGTGCCAGCAGTTACTCTGGACTCTCCTACGAGCAGTACTTC
CDR3: CASSYSGLSYEQYF
J: TRBJ2-7
V: TRBV6-2/TRBV6-3
D: NA
size: many

DNA: TGTGCCAGCAGTCAACAGGGGGCTCGCGGTTCACCCCACCACTTT
CDR3: CASSQQGARGSPHHF
J: TRBJ1-6
V: TRBV2
D: TRBD1
size: NA

DNA: TGTGCCAGCAACACAGGCGACGGCCGCACAGATACGCAGTATTTT
CDR3: CASNTGDGRTDTQYF
J: TRBJ2-3
V: TRBV11-3
D: NA
size: NA

DNA: TGTGCCAGCAGTTACCCCTTCGACAGATCATACGAGCAGTACTTC
CDR3: CASSYPFDRSYEQYF
J: TRBJ2-7
V: TRBV6-6
D: NA
size: NA

DNA: TGCGCCAGCAGCTTGGTCGAGTACGAGCAGTACTTC
CDR3: CASSLVEYEQYF
J: TRBJ2-7
V: TRBV5-1
D: NA
size: NA

DNA: TGTGCCAGCAGCTTGGCGCCGCAGGGGATGGCAGATACGCAGTATTTT
CDR3: CASSLAPQGMADTQYF
J: TRBJ2-3
V: TRBV5-6
D: NA
size: NA

DNA: TGTGCCAGCAGCGGAGAACTTTATTCACCCCTCCACTTT
CDR3: CASSGELYSPLHF
J: TRBJ1-6
V: TRBV7-9
D: NA
size: few

DNA: TGCAGTGCTAGAGACTCCTCGTGGAACTATGGCTACACCTTC
CDR3: CSARDSSWNYGYTF
J: TRBJ1-2
V: TRBV20-1
D: NA
size: NA

DNA: TGTGCCAGCAGCTTAGGGAAACTAGCGGGGGGCCCCCCAGATACGCAGTATTTT
CDR3: CASSLGKLAGGPPDTQYF
J: TRBJ2-3
V: TRBV7-2
D: TRBD2
size: many

DNA: TGTGCCAGCAGCCTCGTCCCGGGGAAGGGAGATACGCAGTATTTT
CDR3: CASSLVPGKGDTQYF
J: TRBJ2-3
V: TRBV7-6
D: NA
size: NA

DNA: TGTGCCAGCAGCTTGGTGGTGAGGGGGGCCTGGACCGGGGAGCTGTTTTTT
CDR3: CASSLVVRGAWTGELFF
J: TRBJ2-2
V: TRBV13
D: NA
size: many

DNA: TGTGCCAGCAGCGTAAGACTAGCGGGTGGTGAGCAGTACTTC
CDR3: CASSVRLAGGEQYF
J: TRBJ2-7
V: TRBV9
D: TRBD2
size: NA

DNA: TGTGCAAGTCGCCCACAAGAAACCGGGACAGGGGACGCGCGGGCCAAAAACATTCAGTACTTC
CDR3: CASRPQETGTGDARAKNIQYF
J: TRBJ2-4
V: TRBV12-2
D: NA
size: many

DNA: TGCAGTGCTAGACCCTTCAAGGGACAGGGAGGCCTAGCGGGGAACAATGAGCAGTTCTTC
CDR3: CSARPFKGQGGLAGNNEQFF
J: TRBJ2-1
V: TRBV20-1
D: NA
size: few

DNA: TGCAGTGCCGGGACAGATACGCAGTATTTT
CDR3: CSAGTDTQYF
J: TRBJ2-3
V: TRBV20-1
D: NA
size: many

DNA: TGTGCCAGCTCCCAGGTTGGCTCGGAAGCTTTCTTT
CDR3: CASSQVGSEAFF
J: TRBJ1-1
V: TRBV18
D: NA
size: few

DNA: TGTGCCAGCAGTTACGAAGGGGGTAATGAAAAACTGTTTTTT
CDR3: CASSYEGGNEKLFF
J: TRBJ1-4
V: TRBV6-5
D: NA
size: many

DNA: TGTGCCACCGGACAGAATCAGCCCCAGCATTTT
CDR3: CATGQNQPQHF
J: TRBJ1-5
V: TRBV6-2/TRBV6-3
D: NA
size: NA

DNA: TGTGCCAGCAGCGTGTCGTTGTGGGGACAGGCCTCGACCATATATTTT
CDR3: CASSVSLWGQASTIYF
J: TRBJ1-3
V: TRBV9
D: TRBD1
size: few

DNA: TGTGCCAGCCATGGGACAGGGGGGTGGCGTCAGCCCCAGCATTTT
CDR3: CASHGTGGWRQPQHF
J: TRBJ1-5
V: TRBV28
D: TRBD1
size: few

DNA: TGTGCCAGCAGTGAACCTGGCGCCTTAAACTATGGCTACACCTTC
CDR3: CASSEPGALNYGYTF
J: TRBJ1-2
V: TRBV25-1
D: NA
size: NA

DNA: TGTGCCAGCAAAGAGCAACCGAACTACGAGCAGTACTTC
CDR3: CASKEQPNYEQYF
J: TRBJ2-7
V: TRBV28
D: NA
size: few

DNA: TGCAGTGCTAGAGACCCTGGGGGGAACTACGAGCAGTACTTC
CDR3: CSARDPGGNYEQYF
J: TRBJ2-7
V: TRBV20-1
D: NA
size: few

DNA: TGTGCCAGCAGTTTCAGGAGGGGCCCCCACGAGCAGTACTTC
CDR3: CASSFRRGPHEQYF
J: TRBJ2-7
V: TRBV6-5
D: NA
size: many

DNA: TGTGCCAGCAGTGCCCGTCTCAGCTCCTACGAGCAGTACTTC
CDR3: CASSARLSSYEQYF
J: TRBJ2-7
V: TRBV12-3/TRBV12-4
D: NA
size: NA

DNA: TGTGCCAGCACCCGTGCGGGGAGCACAGATACGCAGTATTTT
CDR3: CASTRAGSTDTQYF
J: TRBJ2-3
V: TRBV4-2
D: NA
size: NA

DNA: TGCAGCGTTGAGAACAACAATGAGCAGTTCTTC
CDR3: CSVENNNEQFF
J: TRBJ2-1
V: TRBV29-1
D: NA
size: many

DNA: TGTGCCAGCAGCCATGTGGGAATCCGGGACAGGGGGCACCACGAGCAGTACTTC
CDR3: CASSHVGIRDRGHHEQYF
J: TRBJ2-7
V: TRBV28
D: TRBD1
size: few

DNA: TGTGCCAGCAGTTTAGCGGGGATGGATCAGCCCCAGCATTTT
CDR3: CASSLAGMDQPQHF
J: TRBJ1-5
V: TRBV27
D: NA
size: NA

DNA: TGTGCCAGCAGTTACTTAGGGGGGAACACTGAAGCTTTCTTT
CDR3: CASSYLGGNTEAFF
J: TRBJ1-1
V: TRBV6-5
D: NA
size: few

DNA: TGTGCCAGCAGCCACTTAGCGGGAGTTAACGAGCAGTACTTC
CDR3: CASSHLAGVNEQYF
J: TRBJ2-7
V: TRBV14
D: TRBD2
size: NA